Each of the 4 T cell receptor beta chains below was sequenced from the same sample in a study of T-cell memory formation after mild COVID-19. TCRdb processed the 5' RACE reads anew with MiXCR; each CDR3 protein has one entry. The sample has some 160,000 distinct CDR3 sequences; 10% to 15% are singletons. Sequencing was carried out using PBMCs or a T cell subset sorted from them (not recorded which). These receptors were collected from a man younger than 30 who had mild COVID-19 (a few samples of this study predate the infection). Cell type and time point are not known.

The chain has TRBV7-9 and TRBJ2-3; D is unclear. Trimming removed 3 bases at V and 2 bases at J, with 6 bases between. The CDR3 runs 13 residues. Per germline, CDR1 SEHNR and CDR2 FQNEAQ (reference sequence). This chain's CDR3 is CASSFDTTDTQYF. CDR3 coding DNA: TGTGCCAGCAGCTTTGACACCACAGATACGCAGTATTTT.

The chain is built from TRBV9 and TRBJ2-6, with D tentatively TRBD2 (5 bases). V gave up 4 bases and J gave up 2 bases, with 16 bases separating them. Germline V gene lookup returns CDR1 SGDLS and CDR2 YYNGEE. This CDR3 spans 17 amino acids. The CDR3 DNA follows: TGTGCCAGCAGCCCCACGTACGGGGTCCCTGGGGCCAACGTCCTGACTTTC. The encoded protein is CASSPTYGVPGANVLTF.

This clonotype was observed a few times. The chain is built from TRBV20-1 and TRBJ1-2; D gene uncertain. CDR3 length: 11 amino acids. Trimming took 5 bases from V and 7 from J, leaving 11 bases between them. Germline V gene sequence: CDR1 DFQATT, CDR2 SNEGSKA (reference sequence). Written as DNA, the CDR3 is TGCAGTGCTCCCAGATCGGGTGGCTACACCTTC. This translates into CSAPRSGGYTF.

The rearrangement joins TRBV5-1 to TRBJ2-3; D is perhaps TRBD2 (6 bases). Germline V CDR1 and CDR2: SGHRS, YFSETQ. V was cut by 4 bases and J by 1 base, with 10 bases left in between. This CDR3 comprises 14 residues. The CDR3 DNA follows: TGCGCCAGCAGCGGGACTCGACGCACAGATACGCAGTATTTT. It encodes CASSGTRRTDTQYF.